Listed below are T cell receptor beta chains from one sample, sequenced in a study of T-cell reconstitution after alpha-beta-depleted transplantation in children. In TCRdb, the PCR reads were re-called with MiXCR into one record per CDR3 protein. This table holds some 450,000 distinct CDR3 sequences, over 40% found once. This specimen consisted of PBMCs, obtained before TCRalphabeta/CD19-depleted stem cell transplant. The receptors stem from a girl aged 2 to 9 with aplastic anemia, due to receive a stem cell transplant. CDR3s include the opening cysteine and the closing phenylalanine or tryptophan. The order of the fields is V gene, J gene, D gene, clone size, CDR3 DNA, CDR3 protein. D genes are given only for firm matches. Clone size is stated in some rows and not others, as once, few, many or a class when expanded.

TRBV20-1,TRBJ1-3,NA,NA,TGCAGTGCTAGAGATGCCAGGACAGACTCTGGAAACACCATATATTTT,CSARDARTDSGNTIYF
TRBV12-3/TRBV12-4,TRBJ2-5,TRBD2,many,TGTGCCAGCAGTCCACCGGGACTAGCGGGACTGGAGACCCAGTACTTC,CASSPPGLAGLETQYF
TRBV27,TRBJ1-4,NA,many,TGTGCCAGCAGTTCCGGGGGGGGGCCTTCAACTAATGAAAAACTGTTTTTT,CASSSGGGPSTNEKLFF
TRBV20-1,TRBJ2-1,NA,NA,TGCAGTGCCCTCGCCCGGGCAGGGTCGTACAATGAGCAGTTCTTC,CSALARAGSYNEQFF
TRBV7-8,TRBJ2-2,NA,few,TGTGCCAGCAGGGGGACAGCGGGGAGCACCGGGGAGCTGTTTTTT,CASRGTAGSTGELFF
TRBV20-1,TRBJ2-7,TRBD2,NA,TGCAGTGCCTCCTCGACTAGCGTCTACTACGAGCAGTACTTC,CSASSTSVYYEQYF
TRBV5-5,TRBJ2-5,NA,few,TGTGCCAGCGAGAGGGTAGGAGAGACCCAGTACTTC,CASERVGETQYF
TRBV15,TRBJ2-7,NA,NA,TGTGCCACCAGTCCAATAATCCGGGCTCCGACCCACGAGCAGTACTTC,CATSPIIRAPTHEQYF
TRBV5-1,TRBJ2-2,TRBD1,NA,TGCGCCAGCAGCTTGGGGGACAGGGCCAACACCGGGGAGCTGTTTTTT,CASSLGDRANTGELFF
TRBV30,TRBJ2-2,NA,NA,TGTGCCTGGGGGACCCTCAACACCGGGGAGCTGTTTTTT,CAWGTLNTGELFF
TRBV4-3,TRBJ1-1,TRBD1,NA,TGCGCCAGCAGCTTCCGAACAGGGGCTGTAGCTTTCTTT,CASSFRTGAVAFF
TRBV20-1,TRBJ1-1,NA,few,TGCAGTGCCTCCGCGAGTTCTGAAGCTTTCTTT,CSASASSEAFF
TRBV12-3/TRBV12-4,TRBJ2-2,TRBD2,many,TGTGCCAGCAGTTTAGGTGGACGGGGAGGGGATGTAGCCGGGGAGCTGTTTTTT,CASSLGGRGGDVAGELFF
TRBV6-1,TRBJ1-3,NA,few,TGTGCCAGCAGCCCTGGGGGAACAGGAAACACCATATATTTT,CASSPGGTGNTIYF
TRBV7-9,TRBJ2-7,NA,NA,TGTGCCAGCAGCCCAGACGGGCTCTACGAGCAGTACTTC,CASSPDGLYEQYF
TRBV4-1,TRBJ1-6,NA,NA,TGCGCCAGCAGCCAAGATGCCGGGTCGGGCTCACCCCTCCACTTT,CASSQDAGSGSPLHF
TRBV9,TRBJ2-7,TRBD2,NA,TGTGCCAGCAGCGTTGGAGCGGGACTTTCCTACGAGCAGTACTTC,CASSVGAGLSYEQYF
TRBV28,TRBJ1-4,TRBD1,few,TGTGCCAGCAGTCTCCAGGGGGAGAGGGGAAAACTGTTTTTT,CASSLQGERGKLFF